The T cell receptor beta chain under discussion was sequenced for a study of T cells in Graves' hyperthyroidism and ophthalmopathy. Study-level results: The model forecast ophthalmopathy, anticipating it by a median roughly 6.5 months before onset.

This CDR3 region has 19 residues. V lost 2 bases to trimming and J lost 4 bases; unmatched junction nucleotides: 12. Amplification of TCR beta CDR3 regions used RNA as the template. A set of HTBI primers served as the primers for a first-round RT-PCR of the TCR CDR3. TCRdb reanalysed the multiplex PCR reads using MiXCR and keeps one entry per CDR3 protein. The table has roughly 530,000 distinct CDR3 sequences, roughly 17% seen once. Uncontrolled infection, other autoimmune disease, pregnancy or lactation led to exclusion. Using more than 8 ml of fresh peripheral blood, PBMCs were prepared. In its sample, this clonotype was seen many times. Its target is not known.

This TCR derives from a young woman with Graves' ophthalmopathy. The chain recombines TRBV12-3 or TRBV12-4 with TRBJ2-1; TRBD2 agrees at 12 bases. The sample was blood. The CDR3 DNA is TGTGCCAGCAGTTTACAGGGTGATCTAGCGGGAGGGGGGTACAATGAGCAGTTCTTC. Translating gives CASSLQGDLAGGGYNEQFF.